Described below is a single T cell receptor (beta chain) sequence and its context. What it recognizes is unknown. The same CDR3 arises from other DNA sequences in this sample as well. The CDR3 has 14 amino acids. The V end was cut by 3 bases, the J end by 0 bases, with 9 bases between. In germline, CDR1 is LNHDA, CDR2 SQIVND (reference sequence). Each cell subset's genomic DNA was divided evenly among several immunoSEQ plates. Replicate PCRs for unsorted PBMC used 250 to 300 ng DNA (roughly 29,000 T cell genomes). The sequenced material, unsorted PBMC DNA, was run on ten immunoSEQ deep assay plates. The protocol was immunoSEQ multiplex PCR, while the TCRdb copy is restricted to in-frame clones and leaves out a portion. Of 400,000 to 600,000 clones listed, 75% to 80% are singletons. The sample comes from a study of shared clonotypes between healthy human individuals. Study-level points and caveats: Researchers sampled blood only, noting tissue repertoires likely differ.

The chain has TRBV19 and TRBJ2-7; D gene unclear. The specimen sequenced was PBMCs. This receptor was identified in a woman between 35 and 50 years old in good health. Some clones in this sample may be carry-over from other donors' samples. The chain's CDR3 is CASSISLSSYEQYF. CDR3 nucleotide sequence: TGTGCCAGTAGTATCTCCCTAAGCTCCTACGAGCAGTACTTC.